This T cell receptor (beta chain) was observed in a study of blood T cell repertoires in COVID-19. Study-wide background: The study drew acute and convalescent COVID-19 samples from the United States, Italy and Spain. The analysed material was cDNA or gDNA that came from T cells, B-cell-depleted T cells, or PBMCs.

Per the original methods: Researchers report that nucleated cell counts were estimated from reference gene primer amplification. Sequencing used immunoSEQ multiplex PCR; TCRdb keeps in-frame clones, though not all of them. D and trimming were read from the DNA, whereas the V and J calls and clone size are those reported in that table. The repertoire has 180,000 or so clones, 80% to 90% of them found once; the top ten carry nearly 8.5%. CDR3 length: 18 amino acids. Germline V gene data show CDR1 as KGHDR and CDR2 as SFDVKD. V dropped 12 bases and J dropped 4; count of bases not matched to a gene: 16. This TCR was recovered from a man in his fifties or sixties with acute or convalescent COVID-19. The sequencing sample was made of peripheral blood. The V call is TRBV24-1, the J call TRBJ2-1, with 14 bases fitting TRBD2. The CDR3: CAAKKLGTSGRRYNEQFF. For the CDR3, the DNA is TGTGCCGCCAAAAAACTCGGGACTAGCGGGAGAAGGTACAATGAGCAGTTCTTC.